The present entry profiles one T cell receptor (beta chain) with its context. The data stem from a study of T cell changes during pregnancy in multiple sclerosis. The assay was immunoSEQ multiplex PCR, and TCRdb's table has in-frame clones only and misses some. The table records 85,000 to 90,000 clones, around 90% of them present only once. Germline V CDR1 and CDR2: LGHNA, YNFKEQ. CDR3 length: 16 amino acids. V trimming: 0 bases; J trimming: 5 bases; junction bases outside the gene matches: 7. The chain has TRBV4-2 and TRBJ2-5; 9 bases line up with TRBD2. Specimen: peripheral blood, collected in the first trimester of pregnancy. The TCR originated in a female donor in good health, enrolled as a control in a pregnancy study. CDR3 bases: TGTGCCAGCAGCCAAGAGGAGCGGGGGGCCTGGGAGACCCAGTACTTC. This sequence encodes CASSQEERGAWETQYF.